The 25 T cell receptor beta chains given below trace back to one sample, sequenced in a study of tumor-infiltrating lymphocytes in primary liver carcinoma. Starting material for RNA and DNA co-extraction consisted of roughly 19-30 mg of unsorted bulk tissue. From 500 ng total RNA, TCR beta cDNA was generated with a primer in the constant region. Libraries for TCR beta were built through three nested multiplex PCR rounds, which together made up a slightly modified ARM-PCR procedure. Use of TRBV1-TRBV30 forward primers with a C-beta reverse primer characterized the first two PCR rounds, which lasted approximately 11 cycles each. TCRdb processed the multiplex PCR reads anew with MiXCR; each CDR3 protein has one entry. Of roughly 20,000 distinct CDR3 sequences listed, around 79% were seen once; the top ten hold about 40%. The sequenced material came from liver tumor tissue from sampling region 4. Documented subset: tumor region T4, right-lateral pole. All receptors derive from a woman under 40 with primary liver carcinoma and hepatitis B virus infection.

Details on this clonotype: At one end, the junction sequence differs from germline, possibly due to a read error. The genes are TRBV12-5 and TRBJ1-1; TRBD1 is a possible D gene (5 bases). The CDR3 runs 14 residues. CDR1 and CDR2 from the germline V gene are LGHNT and FRNRAP. The CDR3 protein is CAGGLEAGHTEAFF. As DNA, the CDR3 is TGTGCTGGTGGTCTTGAGGCAGGGCATACTGAAGCTTTCTTT.

Concerning this clonotype itself: A read error is possible here, since a much larger clone lies one base away. The chain links TRBV4-2 to TRBJ2-2; 9 positions agree with TRBD2. The J segment lost 5 bases and the V segment lost 2 bases, leaving 9 bases of the junction unmatched. CDR3 length equals 17 residues. Germline V gene sequence: CDR1 LGHNA, CDR2 YNFKEQ. Here the CDR3 reads CASSQPMRTSETGELFF. The DNA of the CDR3 is TGTGCCAGCAGCCAACCTATGAGGACTAGCGAAACCGGGGAGCTGTTTTTT.

This clonotype was counted only a few times. The final CDR3 position lacks the conserved phenylalanine or tryptophan, pointing to a likely read error. The chain combines TRBV11-3 with TRBJ2-1, with 9 nucleotides matching TRBD2. The germline V gene has CDR1 SGHNT and CDR2 YENEEA. J gave up 8 bases and V 5 bases, and 10 bases lay outside the gene matches. CDR3 length: 15 amino acids. CDR3 amino acids: CASSRLAGGVYEQFL. The CDR3 region has the DNA TGTGCCAGCAGCCGACTGGCGGGGGGGGTGTATGAGCAGTTCTTA.

The CDR3 loop is CASGVSGHPPPTDTQYF. The CDR3 nucleotides read TGTGCCAGCGGCGTATCCGGACACCCTCCACCCACAGATACGCAGTATTTT. This sequence joins TRBV5-4 and TRBJ2-3; D may be TRBD1 (5 bases). V shed 7 bases and J shed 2 bases, with 23 bases lying between them. Germline CDR1 reads SGHNT; CDR2 reads YYREEE (reference sequence). The CDR3 sequence is 17 residues long.

This sequence joins TRBV6-2 or TRBV6-3 and TRBJ2-7; D uncertain. The CDR3 length is 12 residues. In germline, CDR1 is MNHEY, CDR2 SVGEGT. The V gene lost 2 bases and the J gene lost 13 bases, with 15 bases spanning the gap. For the CDR3, the DNA is TGTGCCAGCAGTTACGCCTCCTGCGAGTACTACTTC. Encoded protein: CASSYASCEYYF.

Comment on this clonotype: One end of the junction does not line up with germline, which may come from a read error. This sequence joins TRBV29-1 and TRBJ2-1; D unclear. Germline assignment: CDR1 SQVTM and CDR2 ANQGSEA. This CDR3 has 14 amino acids. CDR3 residues: CSAAAGVSANDQFF. The CDR3 region has the DNA TGCAGCGCCGCGGCAGGAGTAAGTGCCAATGATCAGTTCTTC.

The V and J genes are TRBV6-5 and TRBJ2-5, with 8 bases aligning to TRBD1. The length of the CDR3 is 13 residues. Germline trimming cut 5 bases from V and 13 bases from J; bases unmatched to any gene: 12. The germline gives CDR1 MNHEY, CDR2 SVGAGI. In DNA form, the CDR3 reads TGTGCCAGCAGTACCGTCAGGGGGCTGAACCGGTACTTC. Encoded protein: CASSTVRGLNRYF.

For this clonotype: Sequence at one end of the junction differs from germline and may be a read error. V usage is TRBV2 and J usage is TRBJ2-7, with D possibly being TRBD2 (5 bases). The CDR3 is 13 amino acids. Germline assignment: CDR1 SNHLY and CDR2 FYNNEI. The CDR3 DNA reads as TGTGCCAACAGTCCAACCCAGGAGTGGGAGCAATACTTC. Its translation is CANSPTQEWEQYF.

This chain uses TRBV11-1 with TRBJ1-1; possible D gene TRBD1, 5 bases. V was clipped by 11 bases and J by 3 bases, with 19 bases between them. The CDR3 has 14 residues. CDR1 SGHAT and CDR2 FQDESV come from the germline V gene (reference sequence). In DNA form, the CDR3 reads TGTGCCGACAGCTTCGTGCAGGGCTACACTGAAGCTTTCTTT. This gives the protein CADSFVQGYTEAFF.

As to this clonotype: The junction differs from germline at one of its ends, possibly a read error. The chain employs TRBV10-3 and TRBJ2-5, with D hard to call. In germline, CDR1 is ENHRY, CDR2 SYGVKD. The CDR3 consists of 15 residues. The chain's CDR3 is CATSEPATRQETQYF. As DNA, the CDR3 is TGTGCCACCAGTGAGCCGGCAACCAGACAAGAGACCCAGTACTTC.

As regards this clonotype: The CDR3 end shows no conserved phenylalanine or tryptophan, and so a read error is likely. No DNA is shown, since the ends of the CDR3 on it are uncertain; the CDR3 is the one TCRdb lists. V is TRBV11-2 and J is TRBJ1-1; the table calls TRBD1, which could not be checked here. Germline V gene lookup returns CDR1 SGHAT and CDR2 FQNNGV. The CDR3 is 20 residues long, ends included. Here the CDR3 reads CASSARDRGCKRWNNTEAFL.

This clonotype has more than one count but fewer than ten. This chain links TRBV28 with TRBJ2-7, with a possible D match to TRBD1 (6 bases). Germline lookup yields CDR1 MDHEN and CDR2 SYDVKM. Trimming stripped 7 bases from V and 4 bases from J, with 14 bases between. The CDR3 has 13 residues. The CDR3 nucleotides read TGTGCCAGCAATGTTACAGGGAGATACGAGCAGTACTTC. It yields the protein CASNVTGRYEQYF.

A remark on this clonotype: One end of the junction does not line up with germline, which may come from a read error. The rearrangement uses TRBV11-2 and TRBJ2-5; D not resolved. This CDR3 contains 12 residues. The germline CDR1 and CDR2 sequences are SGHAT and FQNNGV. The CDR3 loop is CASCLDRETQYF. The CDR3 nucleotides are TGTGCCAGCTGCTTAGATCGTGAGACCCAGTACTTC.

This clonotype turned up a few times. This is likely a read error, given that the CDR3 carries no conserved phenylalanine or tryptophan at its end. The DNA is left out, because the CDR3 cannot be placed on it with certainty; the CDR3 is given as TCRdb lists it. The chain has TRBV11-3 and TRBJ2-7; no check of the table's D call, TRBD1, against the DNA was made. The germline CDR1 and CDR2 sequences are SGHNT and YENEEA. Inclusive of both ends, the CDR3 amounts to 16 amino acids. CDR3 in amino acids: CASSRRDRGYSYEQYI.

Here the CDR3 DNA reads TGTGTCGGCAGCAGGGTTATGGCGAGAGTGTCCGGGGAGCTGTTTTTT. Its translation: CVGSRVMARVSGELFF. The gene calls are TRBV11-1 and TRBJ2-2, with D possibly matching TRBD1 (5 bases). Germline loops: CDR1 SGHAT, CDR2 FQDESV (reference sequence). The CDR3 length is 16 residues.

Concerning this clonotype itself: Its ends do not fully match the called genes, so a read error is possible. The chain recombines TRBV2 with TRBJ1-1; D not certain. CDR1 and CDR2 (germline): SNHLY, FYNNEI. This CDR3 region has 13 residues. The CDR3 DNA follows: TGTGCCAGCAGCGACCAAGGGAACTCTGAAGCTTTCTTT. Translating it yields CASSDQGNSEAFF. The variable domain in full, completed from reference TRBV2 and TRBJ1-1, reads EPEVTQTPSHQVTQMGQEVILRCVPISNHLYFYWYRQILGQKVEFLVSFYNNEISEKSEIFDDQFSVERPDGSNFTLKIRSTKLEDSAMYFCASSDQGNSEAFFGQGTRLTVV.

A note on this clonotype: Here the CDR3 omits its conserved ending phenylalanine or tryptophan, so a read error is the likely source. The rearrangement uses TRBV11-2 and TRBJ2-7; D call uncertain. Germline V gene sequence: CDR1 SGHAT, CDR2 FQNNGV. The CDR3 has 14 residues. CDR3 residues: CVSSLTDGAYEQYL. As DNA, the CDR3 is TGTGTTAGCAGCTTAACCGACGGAGCCTACGAGCAGTACTTA.

On this clonotype: One end of the junction does not line up with germline, which may come from a read error. This chain connects TRBV4-3 to TRBJ2-1; possible D gene TRBD2, 6 bases. The length of the CDR3 is 16 residues. Germline CDR1 is LGHNA and CDR2 is YSLEER. This CDR3 reads CASSQDAGSPYNGQFF. The CDR3 DNA sequence: TGCGCCAGCAGCCAGGATGCGGGAAGCCCCTACAATGGGCAGTTCTTC.

Worth noting for this clonotype: One junction end disagrees with the germline gene, perhaps due to a read error. The chain uses TRBV5-6 and TRBJ1-1; the D is unclear. This CDR3 has 13 amino acids. Germline values: CDR1 SGHDT, CDR2 YYEEEE. CDR3 residues: CVNSFVGATETFF. Here the CDR3 DNA reads TGTGTCAACAGCTTCGTCGGTGCCACTGAAACTTTCTTT.

This clonotype was detected once. V gene TRBV10-3 combines with J gene TRBJ2-1; D is undetermined. V lost 5 bases and J lost 8, with 16 bases in between. The CDR3 extends over 14 amino acids. Germline CDR1 is ENHRY and CDR2 is SYGVKD. CDR3 nucleotides: TGTGCCATCAGTTTCACGGCAACCCGGGATGAGCAGTTCTTC. Its translation is CAISFTATRDEQFF.

The table lists this clonotype with a few counts. Its ends do not fully match the called genes, so a read error is possible. The chain combines TRBV12-3 or TRBV12-4 with TRBJ2-5; D call uncertain. The CDR3 consists of 15 residues. For the CDR3, the DNA is TGTGCCGGCAGCACCTACCCCCGGAGCGAAGAGAGCCAGTACTTC. Amino acids: CAGSTYPRSEESQYF.

This clonotype was seen only once. The junction does not match germline at one end; this may be a read error. This chain connects TRBV10-3 to TRBJ2-7; 11 bases map to TRBD1. This CDR3 spans 16 amino acids. CDR1 is ENHRY and CDR2 is SYGVKD in the germline V gene. The CDR3 coding sequence is TGTGCTATCAGTGAGTGGACAGGGGGCATGACCTACGAGCAGTACTTC. It codes for CAISEWTGGMTYEQYF.

This clonotype was recorded a few times. A much larger clone lies one base from this, so it may be a read error. The rearrangement links TRBV12-3 or TRBV12-4 to TRBJ1-2; D possibly corresponds to TRBD1 (6 bases). The CDR3 has 13 residues. V gave up 7 bases and J gave up 2 bases, with 11 bases separating them. The CDR3 DNA sequence: TGTGCCAGCATTACTGACAGGAACTATGGCTACACCTTC. Amino acids: CASITDRNYGYTF.

As concerns this clonotype: This is likely a read error, given that the CDR3 carries no conserved phenylalanine or tryptophan at its end. V usage is TRBV12-3 or TRBV12-4 and J usage is TRBJ2-1; D is perhaps TRBD2 (6 bases). The CDR3 consists of 14 residues. Trimming left V 5 bases short and J 12 bases short, with 20 bases between. The CDR3 coding sequence is TGTGCCAGCAGTATTACCGGGACTTCCGATGGGCAGTTCTCC. This translates into CASSITGTSDGQFS.

About this clonotype itself: Since the CDR3 does not end with the conserved phenylalanine or tryptophan, this likely comes from a read error. The chain combines TRBV4-2 with TRBJ1-4; D is unresolved. Germline assignment: CDR1 LGHNA and CDR2 YNFKEQ. The CDR3 extends over 12 amino acids. CDR3 coding DNA: TGTCCCAGAAGCCAAGATAGGGAAAAACTGTTTTTA. Translation: CPRSQDREKLFL.